A few counts support the clone carrying this TCR beta chain. The data originate from a study of human T cells and chemical hapten exposure. Noted time point: pre-sensitization, week 0. Treatment here: therapeutic diphenylcyclopropenone sensitization with weekly scalp DPC. V was trimmed by 4 bases and J by 4 bases, leaving 16 bases between them. CDR3 length: 15 amino acids. Germline CDR1 is SGHAT and CDR2 is FQNNGV. TCRdb re-called the RACE reads through MiXCR, storing one row per CDR3 protein. This sample has about 110,000 distinct CDR3 sequences; roughly an eighth occur once, and the top ten carry around 1.5%.

The chain combines TRBV11-2 with TRBJ1-2; D is unresolved. This receptor was identified in a woman between 50 and 59 years old with alopecia areata. Some clones in this sample may be carry-over from other donors' samples. Sequenced here: whole blood, sampled in connection with sensitization to the hapten diphenylcyclopropenone (DPC). Written as DNA, the CDR3 is TGTGCCAGCAGCTACCGGGTCGCACCACCCTATGGCTACACCTTC. Residues: CASSYRVAPPYGYTF.